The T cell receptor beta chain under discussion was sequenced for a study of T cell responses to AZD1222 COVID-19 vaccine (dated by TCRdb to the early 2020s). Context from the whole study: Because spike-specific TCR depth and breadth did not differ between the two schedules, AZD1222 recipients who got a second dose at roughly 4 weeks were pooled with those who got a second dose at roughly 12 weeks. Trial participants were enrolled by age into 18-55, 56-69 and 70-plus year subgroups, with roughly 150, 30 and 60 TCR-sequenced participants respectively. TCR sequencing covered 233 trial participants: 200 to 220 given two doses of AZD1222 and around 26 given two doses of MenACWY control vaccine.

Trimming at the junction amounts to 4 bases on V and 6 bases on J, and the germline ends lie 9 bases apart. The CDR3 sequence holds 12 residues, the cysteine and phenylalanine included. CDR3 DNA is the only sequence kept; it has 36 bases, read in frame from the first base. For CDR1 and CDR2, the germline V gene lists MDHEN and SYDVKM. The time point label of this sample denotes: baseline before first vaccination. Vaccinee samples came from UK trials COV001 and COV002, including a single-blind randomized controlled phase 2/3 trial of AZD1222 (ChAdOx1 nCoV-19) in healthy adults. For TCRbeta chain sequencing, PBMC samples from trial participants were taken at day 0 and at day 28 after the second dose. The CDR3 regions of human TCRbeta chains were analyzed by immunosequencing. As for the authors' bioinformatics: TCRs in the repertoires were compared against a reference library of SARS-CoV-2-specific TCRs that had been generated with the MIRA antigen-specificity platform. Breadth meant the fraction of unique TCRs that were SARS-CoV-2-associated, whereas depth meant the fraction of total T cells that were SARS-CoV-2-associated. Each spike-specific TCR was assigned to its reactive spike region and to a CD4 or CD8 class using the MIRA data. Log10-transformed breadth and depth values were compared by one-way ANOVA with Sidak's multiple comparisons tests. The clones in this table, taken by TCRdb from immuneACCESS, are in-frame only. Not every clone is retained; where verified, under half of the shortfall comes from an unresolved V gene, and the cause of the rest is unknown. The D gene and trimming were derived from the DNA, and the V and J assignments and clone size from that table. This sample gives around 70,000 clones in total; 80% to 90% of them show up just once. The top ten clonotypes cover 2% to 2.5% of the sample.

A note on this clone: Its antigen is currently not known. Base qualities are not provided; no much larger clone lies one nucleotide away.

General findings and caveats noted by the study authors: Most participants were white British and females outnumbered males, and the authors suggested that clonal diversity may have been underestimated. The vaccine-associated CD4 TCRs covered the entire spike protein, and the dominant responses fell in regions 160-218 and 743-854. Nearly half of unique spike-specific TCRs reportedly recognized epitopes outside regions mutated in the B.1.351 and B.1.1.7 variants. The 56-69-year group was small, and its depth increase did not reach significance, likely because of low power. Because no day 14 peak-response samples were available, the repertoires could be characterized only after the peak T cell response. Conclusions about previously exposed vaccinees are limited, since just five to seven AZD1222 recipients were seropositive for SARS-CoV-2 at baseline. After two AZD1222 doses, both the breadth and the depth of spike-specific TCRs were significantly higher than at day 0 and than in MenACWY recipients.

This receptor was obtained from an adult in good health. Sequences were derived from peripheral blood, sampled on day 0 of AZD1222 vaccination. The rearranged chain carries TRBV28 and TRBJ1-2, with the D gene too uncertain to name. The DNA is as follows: TGTGCCAGCAGTTCTAGTCGGAATGGCTACACCTTC. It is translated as CASSSSRNGYTF.